This T cell receptor beta chain was captured in a study of blood T cell repertoires in COVID-19. Per the study methods: How many nucleated cells were present was estimated from reference gene primer amplification. Clones were sequenced by immunoSEQ multiplex PCR, and TCRdb holds only the in-frame ones, with some missing. Clone size and the V and J calls come from that table; the DNA yielded D and trimming. The sample lists around 390,000 clones; approximately 87% were seen once. V gave up 0 bases and J gave up 1 base; unmatched junction bases: 3. The CDR3 runs to 16 residues. Germline V lookup: CDR1 LGHNA, CDR2 YNFKEQ. Cohort assignment relied on participant-reported clinical history. At least ten counts were recorded for this clone.

The receptor was derived from a woman aged 50 to 60 who had recovered from COVID-19. Sequencing was done on a sample of PBMCs or T cells enriched from blood (not recorded which). This rearrangement joins TRBV4-2 to TRBJ2-1; 7 bases agree with TRBD2. CDR3 sequence: CASSQDGLESYNEQFF. The CDR3 nucleotides read TGTGCCAGCAGCCAAGATGGACTAGAATCCTACAATGAGCAGTTCTTC.